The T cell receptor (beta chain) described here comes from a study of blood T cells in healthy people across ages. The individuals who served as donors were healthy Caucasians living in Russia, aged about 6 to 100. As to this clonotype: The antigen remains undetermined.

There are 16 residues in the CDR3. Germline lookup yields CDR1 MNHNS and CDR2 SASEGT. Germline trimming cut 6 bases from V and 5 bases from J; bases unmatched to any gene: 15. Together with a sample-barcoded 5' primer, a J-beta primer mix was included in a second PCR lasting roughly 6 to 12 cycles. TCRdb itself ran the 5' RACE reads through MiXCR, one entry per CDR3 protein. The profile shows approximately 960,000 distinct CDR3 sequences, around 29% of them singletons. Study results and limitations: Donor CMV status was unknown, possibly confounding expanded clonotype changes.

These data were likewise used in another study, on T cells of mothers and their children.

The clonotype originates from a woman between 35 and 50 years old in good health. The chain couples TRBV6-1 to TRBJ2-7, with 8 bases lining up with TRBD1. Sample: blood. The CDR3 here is CASSNPRLRGPDEQYF. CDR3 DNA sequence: TGTGCCAGCAGCAACCCCCGACTCAGGGGGCCCGACGAGCAGTACTTC.